This is a list of T cell receptor beta chains from one sample in a study of chemoradiotherapy in HPV16-positive cancers. Clones were read by immunoSEQ multiplex PCR, and TCRdb kept only the in-frame ones, dropping some. The data show roughly 10,000 clones, approximately 84% seen once. This specimen consisted of blood, obtained from a patient who underwent chemoradiotherapy. These receptors were obtained from a human donor with HPV-associated anogenital cancer. Each CDR3 is given with its conserved first and last residue. The size entry is marked missing in some rows and otherwise reads once, few, many or a size class.

V	size	J	CDR3
TRBV19	.	TRBJ1-1	CASSIDPYPGTEAFF
TRBV6-1	few	TRBJ2-5	CASSERTGGYETQYF
TRBV7-7	.	TRBJ2-5	CASSLRGGGQGARETQYF
TRBV20-1	.	TRBJ1-1	CSARRALEAFF
TRBV7-9	.	TRBJ2-5	CASSALTGETQYF
TRBV4-1	.	TRBJ2-5	CASSQGEETQYF
TRBV10-2	.	TRBJ2-2	CASSDTYRDRGPFDTGELFF
TRBV6-6	.	TRBJ2-5	CASSYSTTSGAHF
TRBV7-2	.	TRBJ2-5	CASRKSADREVLETQYF
TRBV4-3	.	TRBJ2-3	CASSSPTSGGAGTQYF
TRBV5-1	few	TRBJ2-7	CASSSGTGTGVFEQYF
TRBV19	.	TRBJ1-2	CASRGGTPDSNYGYTF
TRBV6-1	.	TRBJ1-4	CASQNRKSNEKLFF
TRBV4-2	.	TRBJ2-3	CASSQQPTSGGATDTQYF
TRBV2	.	TRBJ1-5	CASSGRPGGYGNQPQHF
TRBV4-3	.	TRBJ1-2	CASSQDSGPTVYGYTF